A selection of T cell receptor beta chains follows, all from one sample in a study of blood T cells in healthy people across ages. TCRdb reprocessed the 5' RACE reads via MiXCR and lists one record per CDR3 protein. Altogether hundreds of thousands of distinct CDR3 sequences are present, about 42% being singletons, with the ten largest covering 20% to 25%. The sequenced material came from blood. The source of these receptors is a woman aged 55-70 years in good health. Both conserved end residues are trimmed from each CDR3.

V	CDR3
TRBV13	ASSRTSLDTQY
TRBV29-1	SVKVETGWTEAF
TRBV5-1	ASSLGLNREQY
TRBV5-1	ASSLGLGQGTDTQY
TRBV6-2/TRBV6-3	ASSTGSKQY
TRBV7-2	ASSLERGSYNEQF
TRBV27	ASSVRPTGREY
TRBV4-2	ASSQDFGGYEQY
TRBV11-2	ASSSTSLYGYT
TRBV27	ASSPWNGMNTEAF
TRBV7-2	ASSLDGGMNEQY
TRBV6-2/TRBV6-3	ASSIVAKNIQY
TRBV20-1	SARDRREGGYT
TRBV12-3/TRBV12-4	ASSLVTGTGQPQH
TRBV20-1	SARGLTSGGSGGEQY
TRBV21-1	ASSPRRDRVVYEQY
TRBV12-3/TRBV12-4	ASSQQGNSPLH
TRBV10-3	AISESTGQGAREKLF
TRBV14	ASSHRPQETQY
TRBV5-6	ASSLKAGGYAF
TRBV20-1	SARMVYEQY
TRBV15	ATSRGESGITYYGYT
TRBV4-1	ASSWTEMNTEAF
TRBV4-1	ASSQGPGLGGETQY